The 10 T cell receptor beta chains below all came from one sample that was sequenced in a study of molecular identifiers for immune sequencing clone quantification. TCRdb itself ran the PCR reads through MiXCR, one entry per CDR3 protein. Counted here are more than 450,000 distinct CDR3 sequences, roughly 26% occurring once; the ten biggest clones make up around 0.76%. Source material: naive CD8+ T cells from blood, with Jurkat cell RNA spiked in. Subset defined: FACS-sorted CD8+CD4-CCR7+CD45RA+ naive T cells. Receptors originate from a human donor in good health. Some libraries in this study had Jurkat cell RNA spiked in.

This clonotype was observed a handful of times. The genes are TRBV13 and TRBJ1-3; D is ambiguous. V lost 5 bases, J lost 4 bases, and 15 bases lay in between. The CDR3 length is 15 residues. Germline V gives CDR1 PRHDT, CDR2 FYEKMQ (reference sequence). As DNA, the CDR3 is TGTGCCAGCAGCATCGCTTCGAGCATCGGAAACACCATATATTTT. It encodes CASSIASSIGNTIYF.

V is TRBV6-2 or TRBV6-3 and J is TRBJ2-1; 11 bases line up with TRBD2. This CDR3 spans 16 amino acids. V trimming: 2 bases; J trimming: 6 bases; junction bases outside the gene matches: 6. The V gene's germline CDR1 is MNHEY and CDR2 SVGEGT. This CDR3 reads CASSYTTSGSGNEQFF. For the CDR3, the DNA is TGTGCCAGCAGTTACACAACTAGCGGGAGTGGCAATGAGCAGTTCTTC.

V usage is TRBV27 and J usage is TRBJ2-1; the D gene is possibly TRBD1 (6 bases). The CDR3 covers 14 residues. The V and J ends lost 0 bases and 8 bases respectively, with 11 bases between them. Germline lookup yields CDR1 MNHEY and CDR2 SMNVEV (reference sequence). CDR3 bases: TGTGCCAGCAGTTTATCGGCAGGGGTCTATGAGCAGTTCTTC. Its protein product is CASSLSAGVYEQFF.

In its sample, this clonotype was seen a few times. The chain uses TRBV5-6 and TRBJ2-7, with TRBD2 as a possible D gene (5 bases). Trimming took 0 bases from V and 3 from J, leaving 22 bases between them. In germline, CDR1 is SGHDT, CDR2 YYEEEE. The CDR3 consists of 18 residues. The CDR3 sequence: CASSLGDTRAGRIYEQYF. The CDR3, as DNA: TGTGCCAGCAGCTTGGGAGACACACGGGCGGGCAGAATCTACGAGCAGTACTTC. Using reference TRBV5-6 and TRBJ2-7 for the parts outside the CDR3, the full variable domain is DAGVTQSPTHLIKTRGQQVTLRCSPKSGHDTVSWYQQALGQGPQFIFQYYEEEERQRGNFPDRFSGHQFPNYSSELNVNALLLGDSALYLCASSLGDTRAGRIYEQYFGPGTRLTVT.

This clonotype was observed a few times. The chain combines TRBV3-1 with TRBJ2-2; a weak D match, TRBD2 (5 bases). The CDR3 length is 15 residues. V gave up 0 bases and J gave up 4 bases, with 9 bases separating them. Germline CDR1 LGHDT, CDR2 YNNKEL (reference sequence). CDR3 nucleotides: TGTGCCAGCAGCCAAGACGGAGCGGTCACCGGGGAGCTGTTTTTT. Protein product: CASSQDGAVTGELFF.

This clonotype was counted at least ten times. This rearrangement joins TRBV6-1 to TRBJ1-5; D remains ambiguous. V was trimmed by 3 bases and J by 7 bases, leaving 4 bases between them. Germline lookup yields CDR1 MNHNS and CDR2 SASEGT. The CDR3 has 11 residues. The CDR3 protein is CASSDFQPQHF. The CDR3 nucleotides are TGTGCCAGCAGTGATTTCCAGCCCCAGCATTTT.

The sample holds many counts of this clonotype. This sequence joins TRBV28 and TRBJ2-7, with no clear D. Germline loops: CDR1 MDHEN, CDR2 SYDVKM. V dropped 0 bases and J dropped 6 bases, with 6 bases sitting between them. The CDR3 contains 12 residues. CDR3 DNA sequence: TGTGCCAGCAGTTTATGGGGTCGCGAGCAGTACTTC. It translates to CASSLWGREQYF.

This sequence joins TRBV6-2 or TRBV6-3 and TRBJ2-1, with D maybe TRBD2 (5 bases). V was clipped by 10 bases and J by 6 bases, with 19 bases between them. The germline V gene encodes CDR1 MNHEY and CDR2 SVGEGT. The CDR3 sequence is 14 residues long. CDR3 coding DNA: TGTGCCACCTCCCCGGACTCCTATCTCAATGAGCAGTTCTTC. Translation gives CATSPDSYLNEQFF.

The J gene is TRBJ2-2, the V gene TRBV7-2; 11 bases map to TRBD2. The J segment lost 5 bases and the V segment lost 2 bases, leaving 1 base of the junction unmatched. The CDR3 has 15 residues. Germline CDR1 and CDR2: SGHTA and FQGNSA. The CDR3 protein is CASSLIAGGTGELFF. The CDR3 nucleotides read TGTGCCAGCAGCTTAATAGCGGGGGGGACCGGGGAGCTGTTTTTT.

The chain employs TRBV2 and TRBJ2-5, with D perhaps TRBD2 (5 bases). CDR1 SNHLY and CDR2 FYNNEI come from the germline V gene. This CDR3 has 13 residues. The ends were cut back, 6 bases at V and 5 bases at J, with 13 bases in the middle. In DNA, the CDR3 is TGTGCCAGCAGGGAGGAGCAGGAGGAGACCCAGTACTTC. It yields the protein CASREEQEETQYF.